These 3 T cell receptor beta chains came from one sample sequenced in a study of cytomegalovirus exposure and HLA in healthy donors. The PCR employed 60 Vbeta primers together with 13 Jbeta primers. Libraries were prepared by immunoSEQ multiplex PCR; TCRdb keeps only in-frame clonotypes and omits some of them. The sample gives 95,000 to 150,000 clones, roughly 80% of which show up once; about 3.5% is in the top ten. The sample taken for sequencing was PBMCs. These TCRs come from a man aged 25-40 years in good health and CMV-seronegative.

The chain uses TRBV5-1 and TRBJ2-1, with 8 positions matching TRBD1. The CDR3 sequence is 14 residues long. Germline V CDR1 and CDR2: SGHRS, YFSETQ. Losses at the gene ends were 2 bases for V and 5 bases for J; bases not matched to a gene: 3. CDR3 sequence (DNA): TGCGCCAGCAGCTTCGGACAGGGAGACAATGAGCAGTTCTTC. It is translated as CASSFGQGDNEQFF. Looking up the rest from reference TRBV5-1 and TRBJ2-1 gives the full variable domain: KAGVTQTPRYLIKTRGQQVTLSCSPISGHRSVSWYQQTPGQGLQFLFEYFSETQRNKGNFPGRFSGRQFSNSRSEMNVSTLELGDSALYLCASSFGQGDNEQFFGPGTRLTVL.

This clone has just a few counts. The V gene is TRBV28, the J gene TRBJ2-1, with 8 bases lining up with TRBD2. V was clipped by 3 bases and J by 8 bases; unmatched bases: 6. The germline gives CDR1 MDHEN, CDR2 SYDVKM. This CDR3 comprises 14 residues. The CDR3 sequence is CASSFGGGRYEQFF. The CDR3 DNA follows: TGTGCCAGCAGTTTCGGGGGGGGCAGGTATGAGCAGTTCTTC.

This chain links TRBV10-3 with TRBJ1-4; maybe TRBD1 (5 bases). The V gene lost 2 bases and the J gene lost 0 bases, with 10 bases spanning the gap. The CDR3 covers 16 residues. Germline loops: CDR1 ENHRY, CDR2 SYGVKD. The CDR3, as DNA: TGTGCCATCAGTGAGGGCGGGACCGCAACTAATGAAAAACTGTTTTTT. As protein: CAISEGGTATNEKLFF.